The T cell receptor (beta chain) under discussion was sequenced for a study of cytomegalovirus exposure and HLA in healthy donors. Study outcomes and limitations: Researchers reported from a later analysis that most CMV-associated TCR beta chains appeared HLA-restricted.

The CDR3 is 14 residues long. Trimming shortened V by 6 bases and J by 5 bases, and 17 bases separated the two germline ends. Germline V lookup: CDR1 MNHEY, CDR2 SVGAGI. The PCR employed 60 Vbeta primers together with 13 Jbeta primers. Sequencing was performed with immunoSEQ multiplex PCR; in TCRdb, only in-frame clones are kept and a portion is missing. The sample lists roughly 150,000 clones, roughly three quarters seen once, with 1.5% to 2% in the top ten. This clone was recorded once. Its antigen remains unidentified. J is TRBJ2-7 and V is TRBV6-5, with D perhaps matching TRBD2 (6 bases). The sequence was collected from a woman in her 30s in good health and CMV-seronegative. Input material: PBMCs. The DNA of the CDR3 is TGTGCCAGCAGCTCCCTGGGGGGTAGACACGAGCAGTACTTC. Its translation is CASSSLGGRHEQYF.